Detailed here is one T cell receptor (beta chain). Its antigen is not known. The source of the sample is a study of CD8 T cells in ankylosing spondylitis. Study findings and constraints: Seemingly characteristic of ankylosing spondylitis blood was a TCR beta motif consisting of eight highly homologous variants.

TCRdb re-called the 5' RACE reads with MiXCR, one entry per CDR3 protein. The sample shows about 500,000 distinct CDR3 sequences, approximately 5% of them seen only once. The CDR3 is 15 amino acids. The ends lost 3 bases at V and 4 bases at J; junction bases unmatched: 7. Germline values: CDR1 DFQATT, CDR2 SNEGSKA (reference sequence). The source material was blood, either unsorted or a sorted T cell fraction (not recorded which). The source of this sequence is a male donor with ankylosing spondylitis. This chain uses TRBV20-1 with TRBJ2-4; 9 bases fit TRBD2. CDR3 sequence (DNA): TGCAGTGCTAGCTCGCCAGCGGGGGGTAAAAACATTCAGTACTTC. Translating it yields CSASSPAGGKNIQYF.